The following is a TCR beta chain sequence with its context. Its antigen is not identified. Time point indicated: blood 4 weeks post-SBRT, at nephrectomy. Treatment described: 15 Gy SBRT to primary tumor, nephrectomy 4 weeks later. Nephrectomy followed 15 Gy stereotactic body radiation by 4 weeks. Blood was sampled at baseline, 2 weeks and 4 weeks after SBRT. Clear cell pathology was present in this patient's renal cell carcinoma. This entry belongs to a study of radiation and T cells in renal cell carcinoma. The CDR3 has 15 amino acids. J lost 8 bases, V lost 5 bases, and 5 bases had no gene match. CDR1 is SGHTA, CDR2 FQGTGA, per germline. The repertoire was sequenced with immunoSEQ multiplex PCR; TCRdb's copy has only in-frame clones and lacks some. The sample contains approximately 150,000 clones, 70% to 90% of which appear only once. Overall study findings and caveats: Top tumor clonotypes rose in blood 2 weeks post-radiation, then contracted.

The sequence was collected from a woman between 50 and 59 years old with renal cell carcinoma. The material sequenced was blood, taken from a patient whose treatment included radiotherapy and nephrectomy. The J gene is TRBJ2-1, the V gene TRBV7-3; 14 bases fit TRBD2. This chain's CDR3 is CASSRGLAGADEQFF. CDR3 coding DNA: TGTGCCAGCAGCCGGGGACTAGCGGGAGCCGATGAGCAGTTCTTC.